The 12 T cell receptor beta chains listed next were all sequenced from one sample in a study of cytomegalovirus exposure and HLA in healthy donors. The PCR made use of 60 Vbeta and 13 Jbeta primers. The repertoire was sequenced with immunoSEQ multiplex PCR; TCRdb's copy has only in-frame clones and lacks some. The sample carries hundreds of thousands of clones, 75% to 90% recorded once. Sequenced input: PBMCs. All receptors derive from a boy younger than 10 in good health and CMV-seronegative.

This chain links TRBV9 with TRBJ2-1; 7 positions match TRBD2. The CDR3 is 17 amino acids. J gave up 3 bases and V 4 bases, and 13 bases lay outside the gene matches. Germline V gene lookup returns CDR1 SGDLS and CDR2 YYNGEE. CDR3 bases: TGTGCCAGCAGCACACCAACCACCGGGGGGAACTACAATGAGCAGTTCTTC. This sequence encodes CASSTPTTGGNYNEQFF.

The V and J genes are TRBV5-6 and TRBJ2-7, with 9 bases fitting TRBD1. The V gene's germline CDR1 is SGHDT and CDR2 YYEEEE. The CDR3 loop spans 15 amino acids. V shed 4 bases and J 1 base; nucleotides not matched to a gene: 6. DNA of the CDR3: TGTGCCAGCAGCACACAGGGGGCGCGATCCTACGAGCAGTACTTC. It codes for CASSTQGARSYEQYF. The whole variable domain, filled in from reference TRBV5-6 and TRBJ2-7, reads DAGVTQSPTHLIKTRGQQVTLRCSPKSGHDTVSWYQQALGQGPQFIFQYYEEEERQRGNFPDRFSGHQFPNYSSELNVNALLLGDSALYLCASSTQGARSYEQYFGPGTRLTVT.

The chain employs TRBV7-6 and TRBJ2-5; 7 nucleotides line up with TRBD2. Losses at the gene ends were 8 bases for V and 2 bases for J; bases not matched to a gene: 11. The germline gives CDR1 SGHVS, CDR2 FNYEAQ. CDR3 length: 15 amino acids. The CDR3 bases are TGTGCCAGCCTGCAGGGTCCGCGGGGGCAAGAGACCCAGTACTTC. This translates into CASLQGPRGQETQYF.

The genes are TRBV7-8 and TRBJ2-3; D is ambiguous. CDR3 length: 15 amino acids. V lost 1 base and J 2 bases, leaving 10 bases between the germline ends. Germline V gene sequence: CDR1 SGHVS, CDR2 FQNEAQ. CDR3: CASSLGLGPTDTQYF. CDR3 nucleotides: TGTGCCAGCAGCTTAGGGCTAGGCCCCACAGATACGCAGTATTTT.

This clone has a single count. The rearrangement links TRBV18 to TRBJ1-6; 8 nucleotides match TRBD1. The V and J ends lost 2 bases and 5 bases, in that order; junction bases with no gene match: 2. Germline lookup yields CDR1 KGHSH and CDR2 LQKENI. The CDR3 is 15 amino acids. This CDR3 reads CASSPSTGDNSPLHF. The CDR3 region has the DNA TGTGCCAGCTCACCATCGACAGGGGATAATTCACCCCTCCACTTT.

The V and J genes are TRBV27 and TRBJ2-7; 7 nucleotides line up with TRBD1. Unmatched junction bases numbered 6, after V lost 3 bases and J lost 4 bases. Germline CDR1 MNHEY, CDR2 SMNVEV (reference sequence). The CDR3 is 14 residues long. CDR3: CASSFKGAGYEQYF. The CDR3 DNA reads TGTGCCAGCAGTTTCAAGGGGGCGGGTTACGAGCAGTACTTC.

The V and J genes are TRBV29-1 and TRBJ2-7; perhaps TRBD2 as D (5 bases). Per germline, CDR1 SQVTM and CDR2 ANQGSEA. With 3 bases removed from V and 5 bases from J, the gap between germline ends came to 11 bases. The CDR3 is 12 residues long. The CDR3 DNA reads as TGCAGCGTTGAGGGATGGGAGCACGAGCAGTACTTC. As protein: CSVEGWEHEQYF.

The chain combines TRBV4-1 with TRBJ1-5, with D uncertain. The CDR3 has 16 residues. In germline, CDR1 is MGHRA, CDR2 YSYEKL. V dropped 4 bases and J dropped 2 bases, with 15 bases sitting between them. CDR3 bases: TGCGCCAGCAGCCTCGGGAGGGCGCGGTGCAATCAGCCCCAGCATTTT. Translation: CASSLGRARCNQPQHF.

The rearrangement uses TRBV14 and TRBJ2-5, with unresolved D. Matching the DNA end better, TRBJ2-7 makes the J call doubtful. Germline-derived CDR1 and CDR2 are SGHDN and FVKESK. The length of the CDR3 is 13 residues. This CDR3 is CASSQSASYEQYF. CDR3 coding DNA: TGTGCCAGCAGCCAGAGCGCTTCCTACGAGCAGTACTTC.

In DNA form, the CDR3 reads TGTGCCAGCAGGAAGCAGAGGGAGAGGACTGGAAACACCATATATTTT. Protein product: CASRKQRERTGNTIYF. V and J are TRBV2 and TRBJ1-3; D is unclear. This CDR3 has 16 residues. Trimming shortened V by 6 bases and J by 2 bases, and 17 bases separated the two germline ends. CDR1 SNHLY and CDR2 FYNNEI come from the germline V gene.

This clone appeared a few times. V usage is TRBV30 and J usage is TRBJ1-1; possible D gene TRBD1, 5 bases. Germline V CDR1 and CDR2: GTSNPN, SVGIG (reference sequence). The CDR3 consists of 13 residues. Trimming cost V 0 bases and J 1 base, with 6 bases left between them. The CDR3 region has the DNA TGTGCCTGGAGTGTAGGGGCGAACACTGAAGCTTTCTTT. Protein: CAWSVGANTEAFF.

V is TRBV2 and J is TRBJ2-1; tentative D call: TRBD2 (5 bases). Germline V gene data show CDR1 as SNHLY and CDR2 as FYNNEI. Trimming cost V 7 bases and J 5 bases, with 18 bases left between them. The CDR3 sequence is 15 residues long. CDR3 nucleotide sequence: TGTGCCAGCAATCCGACTACGGCTACAAACAATGAGCAGTTCTTC. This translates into CASNPTTATNNEQFF. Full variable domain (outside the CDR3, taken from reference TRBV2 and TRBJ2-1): EPEVTQTPSHQVTQMGQEVILRCVPISNHLYFYWYRQILGQKVEFLVSFYNNEISEKSEIFDDQFSVERPDGSNFTLKIRSTKLEDSAMYFCASNPTTATNNEQFFGPGTRLTVL.